This TCR beta chain was documented in a study of breast tumors, draining lymph nodes, adjacent tissues. Findings and caveats of the study: Luminal-like breast cancer showed significantly higher tumor–nontumor repertoire similarity than basal-like.

Samples came from axillary lymph nodes draining the breast cancer. In germline, CDR1 is SEHNR, CDR2 FQNEAQ (reference sequence). The length of the CDR3 is 15 residues. Trimming removed 1 base at V and 0 bases at J, with 9 bases between. This clonotype was seen ten or more times. Its antigen is undetermined. From the multiplex PCR reads, TCRdb called clonotypes with MiXCR, one entry per CDR3 protein. The data contain 120,000 or so distinct CDR3 sequences, 20% of them singletons. The clonotype was recovered from a female donor with breast cancer. Some clones in this sample may be carry-over from other donors' samples. The material sequenced was axillary lymph node tissue. J is TRBJ1-2 and V is TRBV7-9, with D hard to call. The CDR3 DNA reads as TGTGCCAGCAGCTTAGGGGCCCCCCCTAACTATGGCTACACCTTC. Translating gives CASSLGAPPNYGYTF.